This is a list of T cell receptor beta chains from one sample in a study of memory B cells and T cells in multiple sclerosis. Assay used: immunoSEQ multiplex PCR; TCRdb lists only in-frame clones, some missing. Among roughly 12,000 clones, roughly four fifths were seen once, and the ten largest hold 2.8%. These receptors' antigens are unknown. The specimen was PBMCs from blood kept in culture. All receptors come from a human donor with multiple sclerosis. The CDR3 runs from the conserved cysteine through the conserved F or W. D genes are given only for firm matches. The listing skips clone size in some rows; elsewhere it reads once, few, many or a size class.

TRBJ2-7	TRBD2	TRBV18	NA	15	TGTGCCAGCTCACTCCTCGGGGGGGAAACCTACGAGCAGTACTTC	CASSLLGGETYEQYF
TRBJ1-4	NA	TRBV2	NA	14	TGTGCCACCCTAGGGGGGGGCATTAATGAAAAACTGTTTTTT	CATLGGGINEKLFF
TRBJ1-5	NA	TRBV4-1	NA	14	TGCGCCAGCAGCCAAGATGGGGGTCCGTTGGCCCAGCATTTT	CASSQDGGPLAQHF
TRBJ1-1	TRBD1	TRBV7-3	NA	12	TGTGCCAGCAGCTTGCCGGGACAGGAGGCTTTCTTT	CASSLPGQEAFF
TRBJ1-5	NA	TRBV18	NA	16	TGTGCCAGCTCAAGGTTAGGGCCTCCTTCAAATCAGCCCCAGCATTTT	CASSRLGPPSNQPQHF
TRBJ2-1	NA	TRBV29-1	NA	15	TGCAGCGCCGGCCCCGGAGACAGAGATTACAATGAGCAGTTCTTC	CSAGPGDRDYNEQFF
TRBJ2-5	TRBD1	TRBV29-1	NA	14	TGCAGCTCCGAGGGACAGGGCTCGTCGGAGACCCAGTACTTC	CSSEGQGSSETQYF
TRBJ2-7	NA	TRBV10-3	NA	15	TGTGCCATCAGCAAGGACGGGGGACATAACTACGAGCAGTACTTC	CAISKDGGHNYEQYF
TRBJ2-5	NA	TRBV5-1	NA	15	TGCGCCAGCAGCTTGTTCGCGCTAGCTCAAGAGACCCAGTACTTC	CASSLFALAQETQYF
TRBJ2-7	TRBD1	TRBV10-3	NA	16	TGTGCCATCAGCCCTACCGGACAGGGCGTTTTCTACGAGCAGTACTTC	CAISPTGQGVFYEQYF
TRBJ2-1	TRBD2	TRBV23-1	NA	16	TGCGCCAGCAGTCCCTCCGGGACTATCACCGACAATGAGCAGTTCTTC	CASSPSGTITDNEQFF
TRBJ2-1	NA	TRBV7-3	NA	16	TGTGCCAGCAGCTTATATGGCGCGGGACTCTACAATGAGCAGTTCTTC	CASSLYGAGLYNEQFF
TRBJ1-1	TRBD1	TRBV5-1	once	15	TGCGCCAGCAGCTTGGAGTGGGGACAGGGGATCGAGGCTTTCTTT	CASSLEWGQGIEAFF
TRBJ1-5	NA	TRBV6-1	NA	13	TGTGCCAGCAGTGTAGTCAGCAATCAGCCCCAGCATTTT	CASSVVSNQPQHF
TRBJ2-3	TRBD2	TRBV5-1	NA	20	TGCGCCAGCAGCTCGGGACTAGCGCCTAGAACCAAAGCTAGCACAGATACGCAGTATTTT	CASSSGLAPRTKASTDTQYF
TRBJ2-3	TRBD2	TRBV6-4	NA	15	TGTGCCAGCAGCCAATCTAGCGGGGGAACAGATACGCAGTATTTT	CASSQSSGGTDTQYF
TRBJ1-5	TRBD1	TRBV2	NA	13	TGTGCCAGCAGACAGGGGGTAGGTCAGCCCCAGCATTTT	CASRQGVGQPQHF
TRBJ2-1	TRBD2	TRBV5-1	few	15	TGCGCCAGCAGTTACACCGGGACTAGCGGCAATGAGCAGTTCTTC	CASSYTGTSGNEQFF
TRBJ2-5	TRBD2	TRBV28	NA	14	TGTGCCAGCAGCCCACGGGGGGGATCGGAGACCCAGTACTTC	CASSPRGGSETQYF
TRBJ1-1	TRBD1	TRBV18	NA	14	TGTGCCAGCTCACCAAGACAGGGGTGGACTGAAGCTTTCTTT	CASSPRQGWTEAFF
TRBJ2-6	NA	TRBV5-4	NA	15	TGTGCCAGCAGCTCAGCGGGCTCTGGGGCCAACGTCCTGACTTTC	CASSSAGSGANVLTF
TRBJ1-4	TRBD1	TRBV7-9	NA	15	TGTGCCAGCAGCGTAGGGACAGCTTTTAATGAAAAACTGTTTTTT	CASSVGTAFNEKLFF
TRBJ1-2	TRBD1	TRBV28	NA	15	TGTGCCAGCAGACGGGACAGGGGGCTTGACTATGGCTACACCTTC	CASRRDRGLDYGYTF
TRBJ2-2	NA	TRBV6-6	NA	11	TGTGCCAGCAGTCGTGGCGGGGAGCTGTTTTTT	CASSRGGELFF
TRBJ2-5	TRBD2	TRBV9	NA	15	TGTGCCAGCAGCGTAGGTACTAGCGGGATCGAGACCCAGTACTTC	CASSVGTSGIETQYF
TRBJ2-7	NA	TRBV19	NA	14	TGTGCCAGTAGTATCCCCGGGATTGAGTACGAGCAGTACTTC	CASSIPGIEYEQYF
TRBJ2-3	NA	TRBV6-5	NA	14	TGTGCCGCCGGGCGGCTATCAAGCACAGATACGCAGTATTTT	CAAGRLSSTDTQYF
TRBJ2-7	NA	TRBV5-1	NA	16	TGCGCCAGCAGCCTGTTCGGGGAGAGGAGGCCCTACGAGCAGTACTTC	CASSLFGERRPYEQYF
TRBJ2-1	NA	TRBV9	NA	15	TGTGCCAGCAGCGTAGTTGTGGCGGGTCTTAATGAGCAGTTCTTC	CASSVVVAGLNEQFF
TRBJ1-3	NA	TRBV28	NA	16	TGTGCCAGCAGTTCCCCTGCCGGTAACTCTGGAAACACCATATATTTT	CASSSPAGNSGNTIYF
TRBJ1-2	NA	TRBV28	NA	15	TGTGCCAGCGTCTCCGCAGGGGTGACGGCCTATGGCTACACCTTC	CASVSAGVTAYGYTF